The rows below give T cell receptor beta chains drawn from one sample of a study of CD8+ T cells in alopecia areata. Measured with immunoSEQ multiplex PCR; TCRdb has only the in-frame clones, and not every one. The table has tens of thousands of clones, around 59% seen once; the top ten hold under 50%. Sequenced sample: NKG2D-high CD8+ T cells sorted from blood. Receptor source: a human donor with alopecia areata. Both conserved end residues are part of each CDR3. D genes are given only for firm matches. Some rows have no size entry. The others give once, few or many, or a class for an expanded clone.

d_call j_call v_call clone_size cdr3_nt cdr3_aa
. TRBJ2-2 TRBV13 once TGTGCCAGCAGCTTAGGCTTCATCACGACAGACACCGGGGAGCTGTTTTTT CASSLGFITTDTGELFF
. TRBJ2-3 TRBV7-9 few TGTGCCAGCAGCGGGTCCACAGATACGCAGTATTTT CASSGSTDTQYF
. TRBJ1-1 TRBV30 . TGTGCCTGGAGGCGGGGGAACACTGAAGCTTTCTTT CAWRRGNTEAFF
. TRBJ2-1 TRBV29-1 few TGCAGCGTTGAATCCAATGAGCAGTTCTTC CSVESNEQFF
. TRBJ2-1 TRBV7-9 . TGTGCCAGCAGCTTATATTCTGAGCAGTTCTTC CASSLYSEQFF
. TRBJ2-7 TRBV29-1 . TGCAGCGTTGAAGATCGCTCGGATTCCTACGAGCAGTACTTC CSVEDRSDSYEQYF
. TRBJ2-7 TRBV7-6 medium-sized TGTGCCAGCAGCCAAGGACAGGGACTAGGCCATGGCTACGAGCAGTACTTC CASSQGQGLGHGYEQYF
TRBD2 TRBJ2-7 TRBV7-6 . TGTGCCAGCAGCCTGGCCGGGACTACCGTCTACGAGCAGTACTTC CASSLAGTTVYEQYF
. TRBJ2-5 TRBV19 . TGTGCCAGTAGCTCCTCCTCGGGAGAGACCCAGTACTTC CASSSSSGETQYF
. TRBJ1-1 TRBV29-1 once TGCAGCGTTGAAGGGAAGAACACTGAAGCTTTCTTT CSVEGKNTEAFF
. TRBJ2-5 TRBV13 once TGTGCCAGCAGCTCCAAGGCTGGGTTCGCCCAAGAGACCCAGTACTTC CASSSKAGFAQETQYF
TRBD2 TRBJ2-3 TRBV28 . TGTGCCAGCACCCAGAGCGGGAGCGCAGATACGCAGTATTTT CASTQSGSADTQYF
. TRBJ1-5 TRBV27 . TGTGCCAGCAGCCCGGACGTCAGCAATCAGCCCCAGCATTTT CASSPDVSNQPQHF
. TRBJ2-3 TRBV10-3 few TGTGCCATCAGTGAGTCTGGGGAGACAGATACGCAGTATTTT CAISESGETDTQYF